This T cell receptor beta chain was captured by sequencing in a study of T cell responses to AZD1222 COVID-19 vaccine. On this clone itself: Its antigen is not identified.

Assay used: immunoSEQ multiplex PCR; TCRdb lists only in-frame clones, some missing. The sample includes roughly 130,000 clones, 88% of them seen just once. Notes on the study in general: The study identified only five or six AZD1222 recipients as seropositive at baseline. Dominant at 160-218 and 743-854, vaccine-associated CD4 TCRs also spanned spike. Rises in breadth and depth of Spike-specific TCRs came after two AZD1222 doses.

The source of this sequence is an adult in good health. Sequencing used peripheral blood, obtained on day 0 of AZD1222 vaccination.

CDR3 region: CASQTGLAGVYNEQFF. The CDR3 DNA follows: TGTGCCAGCCAGACGGGACTAGCGGGGGTCTACAATGAGCAGTTCTTC. J is TRBJ2-1 and V is TRBV27; 14 bases are shared with TRBD2. Germline lookup yields CDR1 MNHEY and CDR2 SMNVEV (reference sequence). With V trimmed by 8 bases and J by 3 bases, 6 bases remained unmatched. The CDR3 sequence is 16 residues long.